A selection of T cell receptor beta chains follows, all from one sample in a study of T-cell memory formation after mild COVID-19. TCRdb independently ran MiXCR on the 5' RACE reads; one entry per CDR3 protein. The sample has more than 250,000 distinct CDR3 sequences; 16% are singletons. Sequenced material: PBMCs or a T cell subset sorted from them (not recorded which). These receptors were obtained from a man aged 18 to 35 who had mild COVID-19 (a few samples of this study predate the infection). Cell type and time point are not known. Both conserved end residues are part of each CDR3. A D gene is named only where the DNA matches it firmly. Clone size appears in some rows only: once, few, many, or a class for an expanded clone.

d_call | j_call | v_call | clone_size | cdr3_nt | cdr3_aa
NA | TRBJ1-1 | TRBV4-3 | once | TGCGCCAGCAGCCAAGACGTGGGAGGGGGGAACACTGAAGCTTTCTTT | CASSQDVGGGNTEAFF
NA | TRBJ2-3 | TRBV5-1 | few | TGCGCCAGCAGCGGGGGGCTGGACACAGATACGCAGTATTTT | CASSGGLDTDTQYF
NA | TRBJ1-6 | TRBV7-9 | many | TGTGCCAGCAGCTTTTCCCAGGATTCACCCCTCCACTTT | CASSFSQDSPLHF
NA | TRBJ2-3 | TRBV6-4 | many | TGTGCCAGCAGTGACGGGGGGGCTAGCACAGATACGCAGTATTTT | CASSDGGASTDTQYF
NA | TRBJ1-1 | TRBV12-3/TRBV12-4 | NA | TGTGCCAGCAGTTTCGGCAGGGTTGGCACTGAAGCTTTCTTT | CASSFGRVGTEAFF
NA | TRBJ1-2 | TRBV20-1 | few | TGCAGTGCTGGTAAAAGGGACTATGGCTACACCTTC | CSAGKRDYGYTF
NA | TRBJ2-7 | TRBV6-8 | NA | TGTGCCAGCAGCCACCCTAGCCCCCGTACGTACAATGAGCAGTACTTC | CASSHPSPRTYNEQYF
NA | TRBJ2-4 | TRBV5-6 | NA | TGTGCCAGCAGCCTGGGGACGCTGAGGAGGCTAGCCAAAAACATTCAGTACTTC | CASSLGTLRRLAKNIQYF
TRBD1 | TRBJ1-2 | TRBV27 | NA | TGTGCCAGCAGTTTATCTGGGGACAGGGGGCCTGGCTACACCTTC | CASSLSGDRGPGYTF
NA | TRBJ2-5 | TRBV7-8 | few | TGTGCCAGCAGCGTAAGGACTGTGAAAGAGACCCAGTACTTC | CASSVRTVKETQYF
TRBD2 | TRBJ2-5 | TRBV12-3/TRBV12-4 | NA | TGTGCCAGCAGTGGACTAGCGGGCGACCAAGAGACCCAGTACTTC | CASSGLAGDQETQYF
TRBD1 | TRBJ1-4 | TRBV12-3/TRBV12-4 | NA | TGTGCCAGCAGAGGGACAGGGGGTTCCGAAAAACTGTTTTTT | CASRGTGGSEKLFF
NA | TRBJ1-4 | TRBV4-1 | few | TGCGCCAGCAGCCAATGGGGTAGAGGTGCAACTAATGAAAAACTGTTTTTT | CASSQWGRGATNEKLFF
NA | TRBJ1-5 | TRBV4-3 | NA | TGCGCCAGCAGCCAACTGGGGGGGAGGCCCCAGCATTTT | CASSQLGGRPQHF
NA | TRBJ2-2 | TRBV28 | NA | TGTGCCAGCAGTTTTTGGGGGCGGACCGGGGAGCTGTTTTTT | CASSFWGRTGELFF
NA | TRBJ2-3 | TRBV6-2/TRBV6-3 | NA | TGTGCCAGCAGTTACGGAGGGAACACAGATACGCAGTATTTT | CASSYGGNTDTQYF
NA | TRBJ1-2 | TRBV11-3 | NA | TGTGCCAGCAGCCTCGGGGGAATCAATGGCTACACCTTC | CASSLGGINGYTF
NA | TRBJ1-1 | TRBV7-3 | NA | TGTGCCAGCAGCTTAGCTCCCGTCGGGAACACTGAAGCTTTCTTT | CASSLAPVGNTEAFF
NA | TRBJ1-3 | TRBV7-2 | NA | TGTGCCAGCAGCTTTTGGAACTCTGGAAACACCATATATTTT | CASSFWNSGNTIYF
NA | TRBJ2-6 | TRBV6-4 | few | TGTGCCAGCAGTGACTCTAACTCTGGGGCCAACGTCCTGACTTTC | CASSDSNSGANVLTF
TRBD1 | TRBJ1-2 | TRBV5-6 | NA | TGTGCCAGCAGTTTGATAGGATTACAGGGGGCGAGACCCTATGGCTACACCTTC | CASSLIGLQGARPYGYTF
NA | TRBJ2-1 | TRBV4-1 | NA | TGCGCCAGCAGCCAAGCAAGAGACAATGAGCAGTTCTTC | CASSQARDNEQFF
NA | TRBJ1-2 | TRBV9 | few | TGTGCCAGCAGCCCTCCCCGGGGGGGGATCTATGGCTACACCTTC | CASSPPRGGIYGYTF
NA | TRBJ2-1 | TRBV9 | few | TGTGCCAGCAGCGCCAAAGGGGGTTATGGTGAGCAGTTCTTC | CASSAKGGYGEQFF
TRBD1 | TRBJ2-3 | TRBV3-1 | many | TGTGCCAGCAGCAGGGACAGGCGCACAGATACGCAGTATTTT | CASSRDRRTDTQYF
NA | TRBJ1-1 | TRBV7-9 | few | TGTGCCAGCAGCCCTGCGGGCCCTGAAGCTTTCTTT | CASSPAGPEAFF
TRBD2 | TRBJ2-3 | TRBV10-2 | few | TGCGCCAGCAGGGGAGGGAGGAGCACAGATACGCAGTATTTT | CASRGGRSTDTQYF
NA | TRBJ1-1 | TRBV6-2/TRBV6-3 | few | TGTGCCAGCACCGGACAGCCGAACACTGAAGCTTTCTTT | CASTGQPNTEAFF
TRBD2 | TRBJ2-5 | TRBV27 | NA | TGTGCCAGCAGTTTATTGGGCGGAGCGGGACCCTTGGAGACCCAGTACTTC | CASSLLGGAGPLETQYF
TRBD1 | TRBJ2-3 | TRBV28 | NA | TGTGCCAGCCTTCCGGACAGGGGAACAGATACGCAGTATTTT | CASLPDRGTDTQYF
NA | TRBJ2-5 | TRBV29-1 | NA | TGCAGCGCATCCCTACAGGGTTTCGGAGAGACCCAGTACTTC | CSASLQGFGETQYF
TRBD1 | TRBJ2-5 | TRBV5-5 | few | TGTGCCAGCGGGACCCGGGACAGGCAAGAGACCCAGTACTTC | CASGTRDRQETQYF
TRBD1 | TRBJ2-1 | TRBV20-1 | NA | TGCAGTGCTAGACTTCGACAGGGGGCCTACAATGAGCAGTTCTTC | CSARLRQGAYNEQFF
NA | TRBJ2-3 | TRBV5-1 | NA | TGCGCCAGCAGCTTGGGCCAGGTCTCAGATACGCAGTATTTT | CASSLGQVSDTQYF
TRBD1 | TRBJ1-4 | TRBV6-5 | few | TGTGCCAGCTCCCGGGACAGGGTTGGTGAAAAACTGTTTTTT | CASSRDRVGEKLFF
NA | TRBJ1-1 | TRBV11-3 | many | TGTGCCAGCAGCCCGGGGGCTACTGAAGCTTTCTTT | CASSPGATEAFF
NA | TRBJ1-2 | TRBV15 | NA | TGTGCCACCAGCAGAGATGGGGATAGTGGCTACACCTTC | CATSRDGDSGYTF